This T cell receptor beta chain was identified during a study of cytomegalovirus exposure and HLA in healthy donors. As for this clone: Its specificity is not known.

Whole-study results and caveats: Later on, an analysis found that several of the most significant clusters appeared to be linked to common viral pathogens, which included parvovirus B19. When analyzed later, a missense DCLRE1C variant was found to be linked to TCR beta V- and J-gene trimming. Association with HLA alleles at 0.05 false discovery rate was found for 16,951 TCR beta sequences in a later analysis.

The CDR3 contains 14 residues. After removal of 5 bases from V and 2 bases from J, the junction contained 6 bases not matched to a gene. Germline V lookup: CDR1 SGHDT, CDR2 YYEEEE. PCR was performed using 60 Vbeta and 13 Jbeta primers. Sequenced by immunoSEQ multiplex PCR; TCRdb stores in-frame clones only, minus some. The sample includes more than 85,000 clones, around 83% of them seen just once. The gene calls are TRBV5-6 and TRBJ2-7; 8 bases line up with TRBD2. The TCR comes from a woman aged 18-29 years in good health and CMV-seronegative. Sequencing was performed on PBMCs. The CDR3 bases are TGTGCCAGCAGTTTTACTAGCGGACCCTACGAGCAGTACTTC. Translating it yields CASSFTSGPYEQYF.